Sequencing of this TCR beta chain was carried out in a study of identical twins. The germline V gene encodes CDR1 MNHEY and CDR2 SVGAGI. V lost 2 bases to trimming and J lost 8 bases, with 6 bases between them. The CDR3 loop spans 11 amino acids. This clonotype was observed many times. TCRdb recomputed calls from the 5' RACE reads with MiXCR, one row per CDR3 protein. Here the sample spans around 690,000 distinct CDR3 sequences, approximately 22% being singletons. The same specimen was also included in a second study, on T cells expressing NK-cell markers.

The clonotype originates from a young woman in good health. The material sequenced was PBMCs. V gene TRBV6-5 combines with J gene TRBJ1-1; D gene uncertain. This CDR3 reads CASSYVGEAFF. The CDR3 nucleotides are TGTGCCAGCAGTTACGTAGGGGAAGCTTTCTTT.